The entry below describes one T cell receptor (beta chain). At one boundary the junction diverges from the germline segment, which might be a read error. This specimen comes from a study of T cell responses to AZD1222 COVID-19 vaccine. About the study: Pooled samples include second doses given at about 4 or 12 weeks.

The table came from immunoSEQ multiplex PCR; TCRdb's copy has only in-frame clones and leaves some out. The sample has roughly 98,000 clones, more than 90% seen once. The source of this sequence is an adult in good health. The sequences come from peripheral blood, collected on day 0 of AZD1222 vaccination.

CDR3 DNA: TGTGCCAACAGCTTAGCACCGGGCTACGAGCAGTACTTC. Amino acid sequence: CANSLAPGYEQYF. V gene TRBV11-3 combines with J gene TRBJ2-7; D is uncertain. The CDR3 is 13 residues long. Germline CDR1 and CDR2: SGHNT and YENEEA.